This note documents a single T cell receptor beta chain sequence. Its specificity is not known. The data belong to a study of cytomegalovirus exposure and HLA in healthy donors. In the study overall: Early released data comprised around 79 million unique TCRs from HLA-typed donors. Study results and caveats: Per a prior analysis, the majority of TCR beta V segments were productive roughly 87% or roughly 30% of the time. Cytomegalovirus-associated status was assigned to around 160 TCR beta chains.

The CDR3 has 15 amino acids. The V segment lost 2 bases and the J segment 5 bases; nucleotides outside the gene matches: 8. Germline V gene lookup returns CDR1 KGHSH and CDR2 LQKENI. 60 Vbeta and 13 Jbeta primers were used in PCR. TCRdb's table, derived via immunoSEQ multiplex PCR, lists solely in-frame clones and lacks some. The sample consists of about 120,000 clones, roughly 75% of them appearing once. V is TRBV18 and J is TRBJ2-5, with TRBD1 matching 7 bases. The specimen sequenced was PBMCs. The sequence derives from a female donor in good health and CMV-seronegative. CDR3 sequence (DNA): TGTGCCAGCTCACCATTCGGCAGGGGGTTGGAGACCCAGTACTTC. Translation: CASSPFGRGLETQYF.